Presented here are 21 T cell receptor beta chains from one specimen sequenced in a study of regulatory T cells in long-lasting Graves disease. iRepertoire HTBI primers and Arm-PCR of CDR3 regions built TCR beta libraries. TCRdb processed the multiplex PCR reads anew with MiXCR; each CDR3 protein has one entry. The sample gives approximately 540,000 distinct CDR3 sequences, more than 10% of which show up once; approximately 9% is in the top ten. Documented time point: newly diagnosed GD, antithyroid drugs for less than 3 months. Following extraction of RNA from PBMCs, that RNA was used to make the TCR library. This sample was shared with a second study, whose subject was T cells in Graves' hyperthyroidism and ophthalmopathy.

Sequences were derived from peripheral blood mononuclear cells (PBMCs), sampled at new diagnosis, from a patient treated with antithyroid drugs. All receptors come from a woman aged 25 to 45 with Graves disease.

This clonotype was detected ten times or more. The CDR3 bases are TGCAGTGCTAGAGATCATCGAGCGGGAGGGCGGGAGCAGTACTTC. As protein: CSARDHRAGGREQYF. This sequence joins TRBV20-1 and TRBJ2-7; 10 nucleotides line up with TRBD2. This CDR3 has 15 residues. Germline values: CDR1 DFQATT, CDR2 SNEGSKA (reference sequence). The ends lost 0 bases at V and 7 bases at J; junction bases unmatched: 9.

This clonotype was seen a handful of times. J is TRBJ1-6 and V is TRBV13, with TRBD1 matching 8 bases. Germline V gene sequence: CDR1 PRHDT, CDR2 FYEKMQ (reference sequence). The CDR3 spans 17 residues. V lost 4 bases to trimming and J lost 0 bases; unmatched junction nucleotides: 5. The CDR3 sequence: CASSSGGFSSYNSPLHF. Here the CDR3 DNA reads TGTGCCAGCAGCTCAGGGGGCTTCAGCTCCTATAATTCACCCCTCCACTTT.

This rearrangement joins TRBV19 to TRBJ1-1, with D perhaps TRBD1 (5 bases). The V end was cut by 7 bases, the J end by 1 base, with 10 bases between. This CDR3 contains 13 residues. Germline assignment: CDR1 LNHDA and CDR2 SQIVND (reference sequence). The CDR3 coding sequence is TGTGCCAGTAAGGTAGGACAGAACACTGAAGCTTTCTTT. The encoded protein is CASKVGQNTEAFF.

The V call is TRBV6-1, the J call TRBJ2-4; D might be TRBD1 or TRBD2, each matching 6 bases. The V gene's germline CDR1 is MNHNS and CDR2 SASEGT. V lost 5 bases and J lost 0, with 14 bases in between. The CDR3 spans 16 residues. CDR3 DNA: TGTGCCAGCAGTCGGGGGCCCGGACTAGCCAAAAACATTCAGTACTTC. As protein: CASSRGPGLAKNIQYF.

The genes are TRBV20-1 and TRBJ1-6; the D gene is possibly TRBD1 (5 bases). Trimming cost V 1 base and J 7 bases, with 11 bases left between them. This CDR3 region has 14 residues. The V gene's germline CDR1 is DFQATT and CDR2 SNEGSKA (reference sequence). The CDR3 spells CSARVGTTNSPLHF. The CDR3 region has the DNA TGCAGTGCTAGAGTCGGGACGACAAATTCACCCCTCCACTTT.

V and J are TRBV9 and TRBJ2-1; 7 nucleotides line up with TRBD2. This CDR3 spans 16 amino acids. After removal of 2 bases from V and 8 bases from J, the junction contained 13 bases not matched to a gene. CDR1 is SGDLS and CDR2 is YYNGEE in the germline V gene. The CDR3 DNA is TGTGCCAGCAGCGTCCACCAACGGGGGGTACACGATGAGCAGTTCTTC. It yields the protein CASSVHQRGVHDEQFF.

At least ten counts were recorded for this clonotype. V and J are TRBV20-1 and TRBJ1-2; 7 bases are shared with TRBD1. The CDR3 runs 17 residues. After removal of 5 bases from V and 2 bases from J, the junction contained 17 bases not matched to a gene. Germline V gene lookup returns CDR1 DFQATT and CDR2 SNEGSKA (reference sequence). The chain's CDR3 is CSASNPLRDRRNYGYTF. Written as DNA, the CDR3 is TGCAGTGCTTCCAACCCACTCCGGGACAGAAGAAACTATGGCTACACCTTC.

Ten or more counts support this clonotype. This rearrangement joins TRBV10-2 to TRBJ2-3; 7 bases align to TRBD2. V shed 3 bases, J shed 0 bases, and the junction held 6 bases outside the gene matches. CDR1 WSHSY and CDR2 SAAADI come from the germline V gene. The CDR3 has 16 residues. The CDR3 loop reads CASSEPSGASTDTQYF. In DNA form, the CDR3 reads TGCGCCAGCAGTGAACCCAGCGGGGCTAGCACAGATACGCAGTATTTT.

In this sample, this clonotype turned up many times. This chain joins TRBV7-8 and TRBJ2-1, with TRBD1 as a possible D gene (6 bases). V shed 1 base and J shed 6 bases, with 16 bases lying between them. Germline values: CDR1 SGHVS, CDR2 FQNEAQ. The CDR3 consists of 16 residues. Here the CDR3 reads CASSLGGTRWGNEQFF. In nucleotides, the CDR3 is TGTGCCAGCAGCTTAGGTGGGACAAGATGGGGCAATGAGCAGTTCTTC. Based on the CDR3 plus reference TRBV7-8 and TRBJ2-1, the full variable domain is GAGVSQSPRYKVAKRGQDVALRCDPISGHVSLFWYQQALGQGPEFLTYFQNEAQLDKSGLPSDRFFAERPEGSVSTLKIQRTQQEDSAVYLCASSLGGTRWGNEQFFGPGTRLTVL.

This clonotype was counted a few times. The J gene is TRBJ2-7, the V gene TRBV9; 8 nucleotides align to TRBD2. CDR3 length: 16 residues. The germline V gene encodes CDR1 SGDLS and CDR2 YYNGEE. V gave up 0 bases and J gave up 0 bases; unmatched junction bases: 5. The CDR3 spells CASSVGPSGSSYEQYF. In DNA, the CDR3 is TGTGCCAGCAGCGTAGGTCCTAGCGGGTCCTCCTACGAGCAGTACTTC.

This clonotype has only a few counts. The J gene is TRBJ1-4, the V gene TRBV20-1, with TRBD1 identical over 7 bases. The V gene end was trimmed by 5 bases and the J gene end by 7 bases; junction bases not matched to a gene: 7. The CDR3 spans 13 residues. CDR1 is DFQATT, CDR2 SNEGSKA, per germline (reference sequence). CDR3 nucleotide sequence: TGCAGTGCTTTCAGACAGGGAGGTGAAAAACTGTTTTTT. Encoded protein: CSAFRQGGEKLFF.

The sample holds many counts of this clonotype. The chain joins TRBV24-1 to TRBJ1-5, with D possibly being TRBD1 (5 bases). Trimming took off 3 bases at V and 3 bases at J, with 14 bases between the two ends. Germline CDR1 and CDR2: KGHDR and SFDVKD. The length of the CDR3 is 16 residues. The DNA for the CDR3 is TGTGCCACCAGTGATCCGCGGCAGGGTGTCAATCAGCCCCAGCATTTT. It is translated as CATSDPRQGVNQPQHF.

This clonotype occurred many times. The V gene is TRBV19, the J gene TRBJ2-5, with TRBD2 as a possible D gene (6 bases). Per the germline V gene, CDR1 is LNHDA and CDR2 is SQIVND (reference sequence). The CDR3 spans 18 residues. V lost 5 bases and J lost 5, with 27 bases in between. As DNA, the CDR3 is TGTGCCAGTAGTTCGGAGGGGAGTGGAGGGTTCATTTCGGAGACCCAGTACTTC. This gives the protein CASSSEGSGGFISETQYF.

In this sample, this clonotype turned up a few times. The rearrangement uses TRBV5-1 and TRBJ2-7; 9 positions match TRBD2. The V and J ends lost 1 base and 2 bases, in that order; junction bases with no gene match: 10. CDR3 size: 17 residues. Germline lookup yields CDR1 SGHRS and CDR2 YFSETQ. DNA of the CDR3: TGCGCCAGCAGCTTGCGGAGTAGCGGGAGTTCCGCCTACGAGCAGTACTTC. Protein sequence: CASSLRSSGSSAYEQYF.

Only one count was recorded for this clonotype. The genes are TRBV6-2 or TRBV6-3 and TRBJ2-7; no firm D call. With 10 bases removed from V and 6 bases from J, the gap between germline ends came to 16 bases. The length of the CDR3 is 12 residues. Germline loops: CDR1 MNHEY, CDR2 SVGEGT. This CDR3 reads CATRPWGSEQYF. CDR3 bases: TGTGCCACCCGGCCCTGGGGATCCGAGCAGTACTTC.

This clonotype has at least ten counts. The CDR3, as DNA: TGTGCCAGCAGGGATCCAGGGTACCGAGCGGATGAGTCACCCCTCCACTTT. Protein sequence: CASRDPGYRADESPLHF. The chain recombines TRBV28 with TRBJ1-6; D is perhaps TRBD1 (5 bases). V lost 6 bases and J 10 bases, leaving 25 bases between the germline ends. This CDR3 comprises 17 residues. In germline, CDR1 is MDHEN, CDR2 SYDVKM.

In this sample, this clonotype turned up many times. V and J are TRBV2 and TRBJ2-5; TRBD1 matches at 7 bases. CDR1 is SNHLY, CDR2 FYNNEI, per germline. This CDR3 region has 15 residues. Unmatched junction bases numbered 10, after V lost 8 bases and J lost 1 base. In DNA form, the CDR3 reads TGTGCCAGCCGTGGACAGGACAGGTCCCAAGAGACCCAGTACTTC. As protein: CASRGQDRSQETQYF.

This clonotype came up once. The chain employs TRBV19 and TRBJ2-1; 14 positions match TRBD2. In germline, CDR1 is LNHDA, CDR2 SQIVND (reference sequence). This CDR3 has 17 residues. V lost 6 bases, J lost 5 bases, and 9 bases stayed unmatched. CDR3 protein: CASRKGTSGGMDNEQFF. CDR3 DNA: TGTGCCAGTAGGAAAGGGACTAGCGGGGGTATGGACAATGAGCAGTTCTTC.

This sequence joins TRBV19 and TRBJ1-2, with D uncertain. V gave up 6 bases and J gave up 4 bases, with 9 bases separating them. The CDR3 totals 12 residues. Germline CDR1 LNHDA, CDR2 SQIVND (reference sequence). The CDR3 nucleotides are TGTGCCAGTAGCTCAGGCCTCTATGGCTACACCTTC. Encoded protein: CASSSGLYGYTF. The full variable domain, its missing parts supplied by reference TRBV19 and TRBJ1-2, is DGGITQSPKYLFRKEGQNVTLSCEQNLNHDAMYWYRQDPGQGLRLIYYSQIVNDFQKGDIAEGYSVSREKKESFPLTVTSAQKNPTAFYLCASSSGLYGYTFGSGTRLTVV.

This clonotype occurred a few times. The chain is built from TRBV6-2 or TRBV6-3 and TRBJ2-4, with 7 positions matching TRBD1. CDR1 MNHEY and CDR2 SVGEGT come from the germline V gene. This CDR3 comprises 16 residues. The V segment lost 4 bases and the J segment 1 base; nucleotides outside the gene matches: 7. CDR3 sequence reads: CASSSPTGMAKNIQYF. For the CDR3, the DNA is TGTGCCAGCAGTTCCCCGACAGGGATGGCCAAAAACATTCAGTACTTC.

This clonotype was seen ten or more times. The J gene is TRBJ2-3, the V gene TRBV5-4, with TRBD1 matching 11 bases. CDR1 and CDR2 from the germline V gene are SGHNT and YYREEE (reference sequence). The CDR3 consists of 16 residues. The J segment lost 3 bases and the V segment lost 4 bases, leaving 7 bases of the junction unmatched. The CDR3 loop is CASSTWTGGKTDTQYF. Written as DNA, the CDR3 is TGTGCCAGCAGCACCTGGACAGGGGGCAAAACAGATACGCAGTATTTT.